This T cell receptor (beta chain) came from a study of blood T cell repertoires in COVID-19. Whole-study context: T cells, B-cell-depleted T cells, or PBMCs provided the cDNA or gDNA that served as material.

The germline CDR1 and CDR2 sequences are SGHDN and FVKESK. The CDR3 consists of 17 residues. J was trimmed by 5 bases and V by 3 bases; bases with no gene match: 11. Cohorts were assigned according to the clinical history that participants reported. The authors' processing: By means of reference gene primer amplification, nucleated cell counts were estimated. Repertoires were generated with immunoSEQ multiplex PCR, while TCRdb's copy carries only in-frame clones and drops some. V and J calls and clone size are as listed in that table; D and trimming were resolved from the DNA. The sample holds 150,000 to 200,000 clones, around 90% seen once.

The chain uses TRBV14 and TRBJ2-5; 11 bases are shared with TRBD2. Sequenced input: PBMCs or T cells enriched from blood (not recorded which). The sequence was obtained from a woman aged 25 to 39 who had recovered from COVID-19. In DNA, the CDR3 is TGTGCCAGCAGCCATAGATTGGTAGCGGGAGGGCCGGAGACCCAGTACTTC. This sequence encodes CASSHRLVAGGPETQYF.